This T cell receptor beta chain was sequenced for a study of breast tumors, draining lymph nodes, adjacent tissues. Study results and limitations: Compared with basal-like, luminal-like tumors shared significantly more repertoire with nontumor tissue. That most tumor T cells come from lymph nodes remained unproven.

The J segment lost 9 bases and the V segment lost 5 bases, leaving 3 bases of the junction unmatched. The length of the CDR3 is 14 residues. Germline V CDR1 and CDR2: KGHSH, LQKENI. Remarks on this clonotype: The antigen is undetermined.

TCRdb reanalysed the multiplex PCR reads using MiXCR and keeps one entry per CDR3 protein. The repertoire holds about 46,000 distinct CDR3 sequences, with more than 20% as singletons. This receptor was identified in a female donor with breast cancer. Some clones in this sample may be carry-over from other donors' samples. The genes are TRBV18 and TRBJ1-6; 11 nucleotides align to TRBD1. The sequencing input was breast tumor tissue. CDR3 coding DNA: TGTGCCAGCTCATCGGACAGGGGGCTTTCACCCCTCCACTTT. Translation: CASSSDRGLSPLHF.